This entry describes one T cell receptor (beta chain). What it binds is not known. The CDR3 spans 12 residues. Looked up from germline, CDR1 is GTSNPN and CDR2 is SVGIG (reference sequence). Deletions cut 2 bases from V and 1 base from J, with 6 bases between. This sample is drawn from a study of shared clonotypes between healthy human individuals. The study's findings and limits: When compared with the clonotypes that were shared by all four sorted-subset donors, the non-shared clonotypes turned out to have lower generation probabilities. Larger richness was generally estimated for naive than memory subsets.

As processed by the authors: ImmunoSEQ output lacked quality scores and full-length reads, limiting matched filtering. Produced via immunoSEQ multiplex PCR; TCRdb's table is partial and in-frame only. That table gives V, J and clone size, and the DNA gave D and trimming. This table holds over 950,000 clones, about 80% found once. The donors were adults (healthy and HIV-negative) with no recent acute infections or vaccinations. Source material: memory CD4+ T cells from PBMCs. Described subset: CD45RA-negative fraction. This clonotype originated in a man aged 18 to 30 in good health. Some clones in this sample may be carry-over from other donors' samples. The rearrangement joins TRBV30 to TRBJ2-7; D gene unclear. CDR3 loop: CAWSPGSYEQYF. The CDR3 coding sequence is TGTGCCTGGAGTCCCGGGTCCTACGAGCAGTACTTC.